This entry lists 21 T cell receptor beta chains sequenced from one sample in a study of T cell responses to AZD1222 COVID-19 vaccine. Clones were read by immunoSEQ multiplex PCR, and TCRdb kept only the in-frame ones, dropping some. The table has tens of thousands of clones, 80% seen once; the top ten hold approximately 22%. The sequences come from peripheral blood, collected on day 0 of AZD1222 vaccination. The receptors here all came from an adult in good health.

Here the CDR3 DNA reads TGTGCCAGCAGCCGAGCCCGCCGGGACAGGGTCCTCTCTGGGGCCAACGTCCTGACTTTC. It codes for CASSRARRDRVLSGANVLTF. V usage is TRBV6-6 and J usage is TRBJ2-6; 9 bases agree with TRBD1. V shed 6 bases and J 0 bases; nucleotides not matched to a gene: 15. The CDR3 sequence is 20 residues long. Germline CDR1 is MNHNY and CDR2 is SVGAGI (reference sequence).

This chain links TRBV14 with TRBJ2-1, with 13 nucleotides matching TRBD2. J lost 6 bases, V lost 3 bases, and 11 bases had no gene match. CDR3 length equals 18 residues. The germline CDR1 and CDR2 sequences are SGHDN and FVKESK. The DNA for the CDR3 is TGTGCCAGCAGCCAGCTAGGGACTAGCGGGAATAGTGGCAATGAGCAGTTCTTC. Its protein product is CASSQLGTSGNSGNEQFF.

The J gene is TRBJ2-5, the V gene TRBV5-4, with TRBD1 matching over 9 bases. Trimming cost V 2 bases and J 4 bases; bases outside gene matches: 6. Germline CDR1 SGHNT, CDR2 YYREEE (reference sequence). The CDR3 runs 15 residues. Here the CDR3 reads CASSLDRGNLETQYF. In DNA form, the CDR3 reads TGTGCCAGCAGCTTAGACAGGGGGAATTTAGAGACCCAGTACTTC.

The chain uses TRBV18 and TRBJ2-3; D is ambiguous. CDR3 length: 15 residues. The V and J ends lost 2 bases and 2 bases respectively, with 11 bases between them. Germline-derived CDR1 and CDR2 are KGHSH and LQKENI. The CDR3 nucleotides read TGTGCCAGCTCACCAATGGTGTCAGTCACAGATACGCAGTATTTT. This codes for CASSPMVSVTDTQYF.

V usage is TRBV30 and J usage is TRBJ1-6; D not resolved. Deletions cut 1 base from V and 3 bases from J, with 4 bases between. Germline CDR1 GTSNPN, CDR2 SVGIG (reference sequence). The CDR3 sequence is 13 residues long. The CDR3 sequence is CAWSGDYNSPLHF. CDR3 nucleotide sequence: TGTGCCTGGAGTGGGGACTATAATTCACCCCTCCACTTT.

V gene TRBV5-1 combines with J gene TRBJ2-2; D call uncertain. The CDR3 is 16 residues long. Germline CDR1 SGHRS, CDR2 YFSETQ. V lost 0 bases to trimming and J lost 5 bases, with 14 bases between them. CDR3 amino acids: CASSLVVRQSTGELFF. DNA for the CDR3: TGCGCCAGCAGCTTGGTTGTCCGCCAGTCGACCGGGGAGCTGTTTTTT. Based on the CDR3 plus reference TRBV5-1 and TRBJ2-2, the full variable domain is KAGVTQTPRYLIKTRGQQVTLSCSPISGHRSVSWYQQTPGQGLQFLFEYFSETQRNKGNFPGRFSGRQFSNSRSEMNVSTLELGDSALYLCASSLVVRQSTGELFFGEGSRLTVL.

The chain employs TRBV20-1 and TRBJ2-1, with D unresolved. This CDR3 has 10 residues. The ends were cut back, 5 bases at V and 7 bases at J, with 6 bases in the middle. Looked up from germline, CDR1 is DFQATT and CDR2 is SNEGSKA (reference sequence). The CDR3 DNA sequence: TGCAGTGCTGCTATTAATGAGCAGTTCTTC. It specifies CSAAINEQFF.

CDR3 DNA sequence: TGTGCCTGGAGTGTACTTTCTGGCAGGAGAAACACTGAAGCTTTCTTT. Protein product: CAWSVLSGRRNTEAFF. This sequence joins TRBV30 and TRBJ1-1; D gene ambiguous. V shed 0 bases and J shed 2 bases, with 16 bases lying between them. This CDR3 is 16 amino acids long. Germline loops: CDR1 GTSNPN, CDR2 SVGIG (reference sequence).

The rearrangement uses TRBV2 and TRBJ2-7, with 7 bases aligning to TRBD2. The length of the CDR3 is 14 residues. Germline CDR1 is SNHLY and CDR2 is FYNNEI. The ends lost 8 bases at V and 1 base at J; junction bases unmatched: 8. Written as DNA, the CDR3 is TGTGCCAGCGGCGTCGGTAGCGGGTCCTACGAGCAGTACTTC. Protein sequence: CASGVGSGSYEQYF.

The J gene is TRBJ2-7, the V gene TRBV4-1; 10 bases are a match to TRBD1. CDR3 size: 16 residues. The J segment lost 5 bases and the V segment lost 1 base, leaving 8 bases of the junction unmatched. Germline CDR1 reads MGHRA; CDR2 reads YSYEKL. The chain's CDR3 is CASSQGPGQGFNEQYF. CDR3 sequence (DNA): TGCGCCAGCAGCCAAGGTCCGGGACAGGGGTTCAACGAGCAGTACTTC.

The CDR3 sequence: CASSVSSVGNTIYF. The DNA for the CDR3 is TGTGCCAGCAGTGTCAGTAGCGTCGGGAACACCATATATTTT. The chain uses TRBV2 and TRBJ1-3; D remains ambiguous. Germline assignment: CDR1 SNHLY and CDR2 FYNNEI. The length of the CDR3 is 14 residues. Deletions cut 4 bases from V and 7 bases from J, with 14 bases between.

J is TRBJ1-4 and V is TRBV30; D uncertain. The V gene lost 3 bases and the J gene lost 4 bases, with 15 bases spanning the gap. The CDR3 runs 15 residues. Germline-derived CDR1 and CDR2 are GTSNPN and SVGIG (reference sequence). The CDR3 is CAWREVAKYNEKLFF. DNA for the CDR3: TGTGCCTGGAGGGAAGTCGCAAAGTATAATGAAAAACTGTTTTTT.

The CDR3 region is CASSESYSTRDTQYF. CDR3 in DNA: TGCGCCAGCAGTGAGTCGTATTCGACCCGGGATACGCAGTATTTT. The chain employs TRBV10-2 and TRBJ2-3; D is uncertain. Trimming shortened V by 0 bases and J by 6 bases, and 13 bases separated the two germline ends. The CDR3 length is 15 residues. Germline V gene data show CDR1 as WSHSY and CDR2 as SAAADI.

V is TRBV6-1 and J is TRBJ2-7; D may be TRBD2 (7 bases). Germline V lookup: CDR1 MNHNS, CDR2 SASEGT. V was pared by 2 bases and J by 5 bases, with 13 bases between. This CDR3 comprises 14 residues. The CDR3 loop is CASSEKGGRNEQYF. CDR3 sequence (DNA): TGTGCCAGCAGTGAAAAGGGGGGGAGGAACGAGCAGTACTTC.

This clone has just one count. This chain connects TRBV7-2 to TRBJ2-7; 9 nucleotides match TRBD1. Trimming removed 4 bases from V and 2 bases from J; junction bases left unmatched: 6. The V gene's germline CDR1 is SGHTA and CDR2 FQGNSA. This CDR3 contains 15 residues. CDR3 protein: CASSSYGQGPYEQYF. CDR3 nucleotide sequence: TGTGCCAGCAGCTCCTACGGACAGGGGCCCTACGAGCAGTACTTC.

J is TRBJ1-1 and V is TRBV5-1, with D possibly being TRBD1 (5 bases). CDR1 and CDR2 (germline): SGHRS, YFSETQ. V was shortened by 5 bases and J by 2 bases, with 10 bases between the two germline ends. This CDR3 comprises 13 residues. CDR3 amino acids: CASSRDVNTEAFF. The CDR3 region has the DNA TGCGCCAGCAGTCGGGACGTCAACACTGAAGCTTTCTTT.

The CDR3 loop reads CSVQTGLTPYEQYF. Here the CDR3 DNA reads TGCAGCGTCCAGACAGGGTTAACACCCTACGAGCAGTACTTC. V usage is TRBV29-1 and J usage is TRBJ2-7; 7 nucleotides align to TRBD1. The germline V gene encodes CDR1 SQVTM and CDR2 ANQGSEA. J was trimmed by 2 bases and V by 6 bases; bases with no gene match: 10. The CDR3 covers 14 residues.

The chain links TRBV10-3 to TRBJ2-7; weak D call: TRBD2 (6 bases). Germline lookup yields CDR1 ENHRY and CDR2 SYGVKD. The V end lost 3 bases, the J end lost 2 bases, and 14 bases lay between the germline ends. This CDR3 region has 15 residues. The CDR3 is CAISDRDGGAYEQYF. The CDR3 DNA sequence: TGTGCCATCAGTGACAGGGACGGCGGGGCCTACGAGCAGTACTTC.

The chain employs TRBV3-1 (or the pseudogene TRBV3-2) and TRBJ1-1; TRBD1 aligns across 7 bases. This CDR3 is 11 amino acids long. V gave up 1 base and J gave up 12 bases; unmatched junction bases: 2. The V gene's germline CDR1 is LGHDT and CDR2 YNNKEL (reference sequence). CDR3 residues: CASSQGDRTFF. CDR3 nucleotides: TGTGCCAGCAGCCAAGGGGACAGAACTTTCTTT.

The DNA for the CDR3 is TGTGCCAGCAGCTCCCCTAGCGGGGCACTCTACAATGAGCAGTTCTTC. It specifies CASSSPSGALYNEQFF. The genes are TRBV5-4 and TRBJ2-1; 9 nucleotides line up with TRBD2. The ends lost 3 bases at V and 3 bases at J; junction bases unmatched: 7. From germline, CDR1 is SGHNT and CDR2 YYREEE (reference sequence). This CDR3 has 16 residues.

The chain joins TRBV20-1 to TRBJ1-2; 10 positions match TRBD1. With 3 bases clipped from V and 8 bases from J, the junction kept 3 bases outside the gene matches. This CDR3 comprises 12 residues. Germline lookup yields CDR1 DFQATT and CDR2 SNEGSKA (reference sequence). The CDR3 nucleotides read TGCAGTGCTAGTGACAGGGGGCTGGGCTACACCTTC. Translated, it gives CSASDRGLGYTF.